The 25 T cell receptor beta chains reported below all come from one sample, sequenced in a study of T cell repertoires in aging, cancer and after chemotherapy. Amplification of TCR beta used genomic DNA extracted from peripheral blood. A mixed TRB-A/B primer pool amplified rearranged TRB by multiplex touch-down PCR. TCRdb reprocessed the multiplex PCR reads with MiXCR, giving one entry per CDR3 protein. The sample contains 9,500 to 15,000 distinct CDR3 sequences, just over 30% of which appear only once. The sequenced sample consisted of blood. These receptors all come from a human donor in good health. The donor label of this sample is uncertain.

V usage is TRBV7-2 and J usage is TRBJ2-5; possible D gene TRBD2, 7 bases. V dropped 2 bases and J dropped 1 base, with 11 bases sitting between them. The CDR3 is made up of 15 amino acids. Germline V gene sequence: CDR1 SGHTA, CDR2 FQGNSA. CDR3: CASSLRRGGQETQYF. Here the CDR3 DNA reads TGTGCCAGCAGCTTACGAAGGGGGGGCCAAGAGACCCAGTACTTC.

V gene TRBV19 combines with J gene TRBJ1-2; a weak D match, TRBD1 (5 bases). The CDR3 has 12 amino acids. V was shortened by 10 bases and J by 3 bases, with 12 bases between the two germline ends. Germline CDR1 reads LNHDA; CDR2 reads SQIVND (reference sequence). CDR3 nucleotides: TGTGCCACCACTCGGGGCGACTATGGCTACACCTTC. This sequence encodes CATTRGDYGYTF.

This clonotype was detected a few times. The V and J genes are TRBV19 and TRBJ1-2; 8 nucleotides align to TRBD1. From germline, CDR1 is LNHDA and CDR2 SQIVND (reference sequence). Trimming at V came to 5 bases and at J to 3 bases, leaving 5 bases not matched to a gene. There are 14 residues in the CDR3. The CDR3 spells CASSSGQAYYGYTF. CDR3 nucleotide sequence: TGTGCCAGTAGTTCGGGACAGGCCTACTATGGCTACACCTTC.

This clonotype was picked up a small number of times. The chain links TRBV12-3 or TRBV12-4 to TRBJ1-1; TRBD1 might be the D (6 bases). CDR3 length: 15 amino acids. Trimming removed 6 bases from V and 3 bases from J, with 17 bases in between. In DNA form, the CDR3 reads TGTGCCAGCAGGCCGACAACCAGGGGACACACTGAAGCTTTCTTT. Encoded protein: CASRPTTRGHTEAFF.

The chain joins TRBV20-1 to TRBJ2-2; TRBD1 might be the D (5 bases). V was shortened by 6 bases and J by 5 bases, with 19 bases between the two germline ends. The CDR3 runs 15 residues. CDR1 is DFQATT, CDR2 SNEGSKA, per germline (reference sequence). The CDR3 nucleotides are TGCAGTGCCCCAGACAGTAACCTACAAACCGGGGAGCTGTTTTTT. Its protein product is CSAPDSNLQTGELFF.

This clonotype is medium-sized within its sample. The chain uses TRBV6-1 and TRBJ2-3; D possibly corresponds to TRBD1 (6 bases). The CDR3 has 13 amino acids. Germline V CDR1 and CDR2: MNHNS, SASEGT. The V end was cut by 6 bases, the J end by 3 bases, with 10 bases between. In nucleotides, the CDR3 is TGTGCCAGCAGAGGACAGTCTACAGATACGCAGTATTTT. Translation gives CASRGQSTDTQYF.

The chain employs TRBV6-1 and TRBJ2-2; 10 bases are shared with TRBD1. The length of the CDR3 is 15 residues. The V gene's germline CDR1 is MNHNS and CDR2 SASEGT. V was pared by 5 bases and J by 6 bases, with 6 bases of the junction left unmatched. The CDR3, as DNA: TGTGCCAGCAGTAGGACAGGGGGTAGGGCCGGGGAGCTGTTTTTT. This codes for CASSRTGGRAGELFF.

The chain joins TRBV5-6 to TRBJ1-4; no clear D. From germline, CDR1 is SGHDT and CDR2 YYEEEE. Trimming removed 1 base from V and 7 bases from J, with 11 bases in between. The CDR3 extends over 14 amino acids. CDR3 in DNA: TGTGCCAGCAGCTTGCCTGATATTAGTGAAAAACTGTTTTTT. It yields the protein CASSLPDISEKLFF. Full variable domain (remainder filled in from reference TRBV5-6 and TRBJ1-4): DAGVTQSPTHLIKTRGQQVTLRCSPKSGHDTVSWYQQALGQGPQFIFQYYEEEERQRGNFPDRFSGHQFPNYSSELNVNALLLGDSALYLCASSLPDISEKLFFGSGTQLSVL.

The rearrangement joins TRBV7-9 to TRBJ2-7, with TRBD1 matching over 7 bases. The ends lost 5 bases at V and 2 bases at J; junction bases unmatched: 3. CDR1 and CDR2 (germline): SEHNR, FQNEAQ (reference sequence). CDR3 length equals 13 residues. The CDR3 sequence is CASSDGTAYEQYF. In nucleotides, the CDR3 is TGTGCCAGCAGCGACGGGACAGCCTACGAGCAGTACTTC.

Note on this clonotype: The junction and the germline gene differ at one end; a read error may be behind it. The chain is built from TRBV6-5 and TRBJ2-5; no reliable D call. The germline CDR1 and CDR2 sequences are MNHEY and SVGAGI. This CDR3 spans 12 amino acids. This CDR3 reads CAISDSRETQYF. The CDR3 DNA reads TGTGCCATCAGTGACTCAAGAGAGACCCAGTACTTC.

A note on this clonotype: Mismatch with germline at one junction end may stem from a read error. This chain connects TRBV5-5 to TRBJ2-1; 16 nucleotides line up with TRBD2. The CDR3 consists of 15 residues. From germline, CDR1 is SGHKS and CDR2 YYEKEE (reference sequence). CDR3 DNA: TGCGCCAGCAGCCCGGGGACTAGCGGGGGGGCCGGGCAGTTCTTC. Translation: CASSPGTSGGAGQFF. Based on the CDR3 plus reference TRBV5-5 and TRBJ2-1, the full variable domain is DAGVTQSPTHLIKTRGQQVTLRCSPISGHKSVSWYQQVLGQGPQFIFQYYEKEERGRGNFPDRFSARQFPNYSSELNVNALLLGDSALYLCASSPGTSGGAGQFFGPGTRLTVL.

About this clonotype itself: A clone one base away is much larger, so this may be a read error. CDR3 nucleotides: TGCAGCGCCTCGGGACCATCGGATGGCTACACCTTC. Protein: CSASGPSDGYTF. This chain joins TRBV29-1 and TRBJ1-2, with TRBD1 as a possible D gene (5 bases). The germline gives CDR1 SQVTM, CDR2 ANQGSEA. The CDR3 spans 12 residues. V lost 7 bases, J lost 6 bases, and 15 bases lay in between.

The chain combines TRBV10-3 with TRBJ1-1; TRBD1 agrees at 8 bases. There are 13 residues in the CDR3. The V and J ends lost 6 bases and 1 base, in that order; junction bases with no gene match: 1. Germline-derived CDR1 and CDR2 are ENHRY and SYGVKD. CDR3 amino acids: CAIRGTGNTEAFF. The CDR3 DNA is TGTGCCATCAGGGGGACAGGGAACACTGAAGCTTTCTTT.

The chain links TRBV29-1 to TRBJ1-2; the D gene is possibly TRBD1 (6 bases). This CDR3 comprises 15 residues. The V gene lost 7 bases and the J gene lost 10 bases, with 28 bases spanning the gap. From germline, CDR1 is SQVTM and CDR2 ANQGSEA. CDR3 DNA: TGCAGCGGCGACGGGACACCAGATAGTAACTATAACTACACCTTC. This gives the protein CSGDGTPDSNYNYTF.

Sample share makes this clonotype medium-sized. The gene calls are TRBV6-5 and TRBJ2-1; TRBD1 or TRBD2 may be the D gene (5 bases each). CDR1 and CDR2 (germline): MNHEY, SVGAGI. The CDR3 totals 16 residues. V lost 0 bases to trimming and J lost 6 bases, with 15 bases between them. The CDR3 sequence is CASSYSGRGDGNEQFF. CDR3 DNA: TGTGCCAGCAGTTACTCCGGACGGGGCGACGGCAATGAGCAGTTCTTC.

The gene calls are TRBV18 and TRBJ1-1; weak D call: TRBD1 (6 bases). V gave up 0 bases and J gave up 1 base, with 15 bases separating them. The CDR3 spans 17 residues. Per germline, CDR1 KGHSH and CDR2 LQKENI. CDR3 DNA: TGTGCCAGCTCACCACCGGCAAGGACAGAGGGGAACACTGAAGCTTTCTTT. Protein sequence: CASSPPARTEGNTEAFF.

This clonotype occurred a few times. The rearrangement links TRBV5-6 to TRBJ1-2, with TRBD1 identical over 8 bases. The CDR3 covers 13 residues. V was pared by 4 bases and J by 6 bases, with 5 bases of the junction left unmatched. Germline CDR1 reads SGHDT; CDR2 reads YYEEEE. The CDR3 sequence is CASSDMTGDGYTF. The DNA for the CDR3 is TGTGCCAGCAGCGATATGACAGGGGATGGCTACACCTTC.

The table lists this clonotype with a few counts. The chain links TRBV6-1 to TRBJ2-3; 8 nucleotides align to TRBD2. This CDR3 is built from 15 residues. The J segment lost 6 bases and the V segment lost 2 bases, leaving 7 bases of the junction unmatched. Per germline, CDR1 MNHNS and CDR2 SASEGT. The CDR3 spells CASSELRGASDTQYF. CDR3 sequence (DNA): TGTGCCAGCAGTGAATTGCGGGGGGCGAGTGATACGCAGTATTTT.

A few counts support this clonotype. The rearrangement uses TRBV5-4 and TRBJ2-5, with a tentative D call TRBD1 (5 bases). The CDR3 has 13 amino acids. The V end lost 0 bases, the J end lost 2 bases, and 5 bases lay between the germline ends. Germline loops: CDR1 SGHNT, CDR2 YYREEE (reference sequence). The CDR3 DNA is TGTGCCAGCAGCTTGGGGACACAAGAGACCCAGTACTTC. It codes for CASSLGTQETQYF.

This clonotype was counted a few times. The chain is built from TRBV13 and TRBJ2-3; 15 bases map to TRBD2. This CDR3 has 15 amino acids. From germline, CDR1 is PRHDT and CDR2 FYEKMQ (reference sequence). Losses at the gene ends were 8 bases for V and 6 bases for J; bases not matched to a gene: 6. CDR3 in DNA: TGTGCCAGCGGGGGGACTAGCGGGGGGTCGGATACGCAGTATTTT. Amino acids: CASGGTSGGSDTQYF.

The V and J genes are TRBV28 and TRBJ1-4; D unresolved. Germline CDR1 reads MDHEN; CDR2 reads SYDVKM. V was shortened by 6 bases and J by 3 bases, with 14 bases between the two germline ends. The CDR3 contains 15 residues. CDR3 protein: CASSLVPAANEKLFF. The CDR3 DNA is TGTGCCAGCAGCTTAGTCCCGGCCGCTAATGAAAAACTGTTTTTT.

In its sample, this clonotype ranks as medium-sized. J is TRBJ1-5 and V is TRBV6-4; 9 positions match TRBD1. CDR3 length: 15 amino acids. V lost 6 bases to trimming and J lost 6 bases; unmatched junction nucleotides: 9. The germline gives CDR1 MRHNA, CDR2 SNTAGT. The CDR3 loop is CASSPGQGEGQPQHF. Here the CDR3 DNA reads TGTGCCAGCAGCCCGGGACAGGGAGAAGGTCAGCCCCAGCATTTT.

The V call is TRBV19, the J call TRBJ2-1; 9 bases agree with TRBD2. This CDR3 spans 14 amino acids. Trimming took 4 bases from V and 6 from J; bases not matched to a gene: 4. Per germline, CDR1 LNHDA and CDR2 SQIVND (reference sequence). The CDR3: CASSRRGGSNEQFF. The CDR3 coding sequence is TGTGCCAGTAGTAGGCGGGGGGGATCCAATGAGCAGTTCTTC.

The V gene is TRBV7-9, the J gene TRBJ1-1; D is unclear. CDR1 is SEHNR and CDR2 is FQNEAQ in the germline V gene (reference sequence). The CDR3 spans 13 residues. V lost 4 bases and J lost 1, with 7 bases in between. Here the CDR3 reads CASSSLGNTEAFF. DNA for the CDR3: TGTGCCAGCAGCTCCCTAGGGAACACTGAAGCTTTCTTT.

About this clonotype itself: One base away lies a much larger clone, so this may be a sequencing read error. V and J are TRBV6-1 and TRBJ2-2; no clear D. This CDR3 spans 13 amino acids. Germline V gene data show CDR1 as MNHNS and CDR2 as SASEGT. Trimming removed 6 bases at V and 6 bases at J, with 11 bases between. CDR3 in DNA: TGTGCCAGCAGCGATAGTGTGGCCGGGGAGCTGTTTTTT. This sequence encodes CASSDSVAGELFF.